These 9 T cell receptor beta chains were all obtained from the same sample, sequenced in a study of blood T cell repertoires in COVID-19. TCRdb's copy holds only in-frame clones and misses some; the assay was immunoSEQ multiplex PCR. The sample contains more than 100,000 clones, about 80% of which appear only once. Sequencing input: peripheral blood. The receptors here all came from a man in his sixties with active or convalescent COVID-19.

The gene calls are TRBV7-2 and TRBJ2-7; D not certain. There are 13 residues in the CDR3. The ends were cut back, 4 bases at V and 0 bases at J, with 7 bases in the middle. Germline V gene data show CDR1 as SGHTA and CDR2 as FQGNSA. Written as DNA, the CDR3 is TGTGCCAGCAGCTCCTCGGTCTCCTACGAGCAGTACTTC. It is translated as CASSSSVSYEQYF.

The chain joins TRBV7-9 to TRBJ1-6; no clear D gene. The CDR3 sequence is 13 residues long. Germline V lookup: CDR1 SEHNR, CDR2 FQNEAQ (reference sequence). V gave up 1 base and J gave up 10 bases, with 8 bases separating them. The CDR3 coding sequence is TGTGCCAGCAGCTTAGAGCGGTTGTCACCCCTCCACTTT. This encodes CASSLERLSPLHF.

The chain links TRBV9 to TRBJ2-2; no definite D call. Looked up from germline, CDR1 is SGDLS and CDR2 is YYNGEE. The germline V and J ends were trimmed by 0 bases and 2 bases, with 8 bases remaining between them. CDR3 length equals 15 residues. The CDR3 bases are TGTGCCAGCAGCGTAGACCAGCGAAACACCGGGGAGCTGTTTTTT. It codes for CASSVDQRNTGELFF.

This rearrangement joins TRBV10-3 to TRBJ1-1, with a weak D call TRBD1 (5 bases). V was clipped by 1 base and J by 3 bases, with 9 bases between them. The CDR3 consists of 14 residues. CDR1 is ENHRY, CDR2 SYGVKD, per germline. The CDR3 coding sequence is TGTGCCATCAGTGAGTTAGGGGACTACACTGAAGCTTTCTTT. Translating gives CAISELGDYTEAFF.

The chain joins TRBV9 to TRBJ2-7; D may be TRBD2 (5 bases). The CDR3 runs to 13 residues. V gave up 0 bases and J gave up 5 bases, with 9 bases separating them. Germline lookup yields CDR1 SGDLS and CDR2 YYNGEE. CDR3: CASSVGGANEQYF. The CDR3 DNA is TGTGCCAGCAGCGTAGGGGGAGCCAACGAGCAGTACTTC. Full variable domain (missing parts from reference TRBV9 and TRBJ2-7): DSGVTQTPKHLITATGQRVTLRCSPRSGDLSVYWYQQSLDQGLQFLIQYYNGEERAKGNILERFSAQQFPDLHSELNLSSLELGDSALYFCASSVGGANEQYFGPGTRLTVT.

This clone was detected once. The CDR3 bases are TGTGCCAGCAGCCAGGGCAGGGTCTCCTACAATGAGCAGTTCTTC. It specifies CASSQGRVSYNEQFF. The J gene is TRBJ2-1, the V gene TRBV5-6; TRBD1 is a possible D gene (5 bases). Germline V gene data show CDR1 as SGHDT and CDR2 as YYEEEE. This CDR3 has 15 residues. Trimming cost V 4 bases and J 0 bases, with 11 bases left between them. The variable domain in full, with the rest retrieved from reference TRBV5-6 and TRBJ2-1, is DAGVTQSPTHLIKTRGQQVTLRCSPKSGHDTVSWYQQALGQGPQFIFQYYEEEERQRGNFPDRFSGHQFPNYSSELNVNALLLGDSALYLCASSQGRVSYNEQFFGPGTRLTVL.

V is TRBV7-9 and J is TRBJ2-1, with 7 positions matching TRBD2. CDR3 size: 16 residues. Losses at the gene ends were 4 bases for V and 8 bases for J; bases not matched to a gene: 14. The V gene's germline CDR1 is SEHNR and CDR2 FQNEAQ (reference sequence). The CDR3 spells CASSSGLKGRADEQFF. CDR3 bases: TGTGCCAGCAGCTCTGGCCTTAAGGGGAGGGCCGATGAGCAGTTCTTC.

This clone turned up a few times. CDR3 sequence (DNA): TGTGCCAGCAGCCTAGACAGGGCCAGCAATCAGCCCCAGCATTTT. Its translation: CASSLDRASNQPQHF. The V call is TRBV6-5, the J call TRBJ1-5; 7 bases are a match to TRBD1. The junction had 6 bases not matched to a gene; V was cut back by 6 bases and J by 1 base. The germline V gene has CDR1 MNHEY and CDR2 SVGAGI. The CDR3 length is 15 residues.

The rearrangement uses TRBV29-1 and TRBJ2-3; D may be TRBD2 (7 bases). Trimming removed 5 bases from V and 6 bases from J, with 9 bases in between. From germline, CDR1 is SQVTM and CDR2 ANQGSEA. The CDR3 spans 11 residues. The CDR3 nucleotides read TGCAGCGTTCGGGGGGCGGATACGCAGTATTTT. Translation gives CSVRGADTQYF.